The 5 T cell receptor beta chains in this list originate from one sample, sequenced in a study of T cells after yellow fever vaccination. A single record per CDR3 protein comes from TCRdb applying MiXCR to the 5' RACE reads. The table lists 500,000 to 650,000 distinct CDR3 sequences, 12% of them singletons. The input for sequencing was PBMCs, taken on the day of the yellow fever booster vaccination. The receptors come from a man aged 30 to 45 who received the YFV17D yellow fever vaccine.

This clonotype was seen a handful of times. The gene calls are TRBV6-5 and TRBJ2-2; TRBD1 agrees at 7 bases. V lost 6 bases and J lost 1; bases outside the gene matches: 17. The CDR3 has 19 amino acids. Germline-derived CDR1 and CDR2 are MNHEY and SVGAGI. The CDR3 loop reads CASSYRRRTGLKNTGELFF. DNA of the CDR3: TGTGCCAGCAGCTACCGTCGTCGGACAGGACTCAAGAACACCGGGGAGCTGTTTTTT.

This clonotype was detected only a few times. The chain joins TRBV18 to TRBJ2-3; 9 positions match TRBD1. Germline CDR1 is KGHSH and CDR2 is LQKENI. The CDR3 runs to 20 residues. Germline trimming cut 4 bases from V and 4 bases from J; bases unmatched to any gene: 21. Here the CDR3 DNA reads TGTGCCAGCTCACGTTACACACCGGGACAGGGTTCCTCCCCCCCAGATACGCAGTATTTT. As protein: CASSRYTPGQGSSPPDTQYF.

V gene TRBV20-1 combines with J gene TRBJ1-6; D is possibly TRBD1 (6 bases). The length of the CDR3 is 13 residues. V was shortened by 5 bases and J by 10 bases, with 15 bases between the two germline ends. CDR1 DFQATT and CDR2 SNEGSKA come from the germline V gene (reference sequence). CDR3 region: CSAPKDRVSPLHF. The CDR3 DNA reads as TGCAGTGCTCCTAAGGACAGAGTGTCACCCCTCCACTTT.

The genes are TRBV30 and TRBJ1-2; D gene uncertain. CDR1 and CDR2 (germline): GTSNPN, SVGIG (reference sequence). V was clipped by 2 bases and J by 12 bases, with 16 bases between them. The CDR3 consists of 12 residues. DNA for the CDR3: TGTGCCTGGAGTTTGGGTCGGCATGAGCACACCTTC. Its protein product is CAWSLGRHEHTF.

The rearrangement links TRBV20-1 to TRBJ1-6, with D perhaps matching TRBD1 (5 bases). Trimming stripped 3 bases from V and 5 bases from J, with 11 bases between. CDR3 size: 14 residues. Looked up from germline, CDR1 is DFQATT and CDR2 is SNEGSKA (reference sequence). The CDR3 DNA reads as TGCAGTGCTAGGGTTGGGGCCGATAATTCACCCCTCCACTTT. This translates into CSARVGADNSPLHF.